This T cell receptor (beta chain) was documented in a study of cytomegalovirus exposure and HLA in healthy donors. The study ran its PCR with 60 Vbeta and 13 Jbeta primers. As handled by the study authors: Among the unique TCR beta chains that a later analysis counted, around 72 million in all, approximately 12 million were shared. Assay used: immunoSEQ multiplex PCR; TCRdb lists only in-frame clones, some missing. Clone size and the V and J calls come from that table; the DNA yielded D and trimming. Among over 200,000 clones listed, roughly 89% were seen once. Study-wide results and caveats: CMV serostatus was the sole immune exposure information available. A later analysis linked some 17,000 TCR beta sequences to HLA alleles at 0.05 false discovery rate.

As to this clone: Its antigen is unidentified.

Each of the donors was a healthy bone marrow donor. Germline V gives CDR1 MNHEY, CDR2 SVGAGI. The CDR3 loop spans 15 amino acids. J was trimmed by 6 bases and V by 6 bases; bases with no gene match: 8. Input material: PBMCs. The rearrangement links TRBV6-5 to TRBJ1-4; 9 nucleotides agree with TRBD1. The sequence came from a woman aged 18-30 years in good health and CMV-seronegative. The DNA of the CDR3 is TGTGCCAGCAGGACGGACAGGGGTCTACATGAAAAACTGTTTTTT. It translates to CASRTDRGLHEKLFF.